The next 23 T cell receptor beta chains were all read from a single sample in a study of T-cell reconstitution after alpha-beta-depleted transplantation in children. Unique molecular identifiers were used to barcode this TCRbeta library. TCRdb reprocessed the PCR reads with MiXCR, giving one entry per CDR3 protein. The data hold 440,000 or so distinct CDR3 sequences, with approximately 11% observed a single time. This specimen consisted of PBMCs from the stem cell graft donor, obtained from the stem cell graft. All receptors derive from a human donor who donated a stem cell graft to a child with acute myeloid leukemia.

V gene TRBV9 combines with J gene TRBJ2-1; D call uncertain. Germline V lookup: CDR1 SGDLS, CDR2 YYNGEE. Trimming left V 3 bases short and J 9 bases short, with 16 bases between. The CDR3 has 14 residues. The CDR3, as DNA: TGTGCCAGCAGCGCGTCACCAAATGCCGGTGAGCAGTTCTTC. Amino acid sequence: CASSASPNAGEQFF.

V gene TRBV10-3 combines with J gene TRBJ2-7; 7 bases fit TRBD2. V was pared by 4 bases and J by 6 bases, with 3 bases of the junction left unmatched. The CDR3 totals 12 residues. CDR1 and CDR2 (germline): ENHRY, SYGVKD. The CDR3 protein is CAISAGEGEQYV. CDR3 bases: TGTGCCATCAGTGCGGGGGAGGGCGAGCAGTACGTC.

This clonotype has just a few counts. The chain employs TRBV7-2 and TRBJ2-3, with D perhaps being TRBD1 or TRBD2 (7 bases each). The CDR3 sequence is 16 residues long. V was trimmed by 5 bases and J by 6 bases, leaving 21 bases between them. Per germline, CDR1 SGHTA and CDR2 FQGNSA. In DNA form, the CDR3 reads TGTGCCAGCAGCCCTCGGCCAGGGGGGGGGACGGATACGCAGTATTTT. Translated, it gives CASSPRPGGGTDTQYF.

The chain carries TRBV27 and TRBJ2-1, with 9 bases aligning to TRBD2. Germline V lookup: CDR1 MNHEY, CDR2 SMNVEV (reference sequence). The CDR3 runs 16 residues. V was clipped by 6 bases and J by 4 bases; unmatched bases: 10. Written as DNA, the CDR3 is TGTGCCAGCAGCACCCTGACTAGCGGCCCATACAATGAGCAGTTCTTC. Residues: CASSTLTSGPYNEQFF.

The chain uses TRBV6-4 and TRBJ2-2; D call uncertain. In germline, CDR1 is MRHNA, CDR2 SNTAGT. The germline V and J ends were trimmed by 4 bases and 0 bases, with 9 bases remaining between them. The CDR3 runs 15 residues. The DNA of the CDR3 is TGTGCCAGCAGTGCCTCAGAATCGAACACCGGGGAGCTGTTTTTT. Its translation: CASSASESNTGELFF.

V usage is TRBV20-1 and J usage is TRBJ2-3, with a tentative D call TRBD1 (6 bases). With 5 bases removed from V and 1 base from J, the gap between germline ends came to 10 bases. CDR1 DFQATT and CDR2 SNEGSKA come from the germline V gene (reference sequence). This CDR3 has 13 residues. The CDR3 here is CSAEGVGTDTQYF. In nucleotides, the CDR3 is TGCAGTGCTGAGGGGGTGGGCACAGATACGCAGTATTTT.

The chain recombines TRBV5-1 with TRBJ2-5; TRBD1 might be the D (6 bases). The CDR3 runs to 14 residues. CDR1 and CDR2 from the germline V gene are SGHRS and YFSETQ. The V gene lost 5 bases and the J gene lost 1 base, with 12 bases spanning the gap. The CDR3 nucleotides are TGCGCCAGCAGTCGTGGGGGCCTCCAAGAGACCCAGTACTTC. Translating gives CASSRGGLQETQYF. The variable domain in full, completed from reference TRBV5-1 and TRBJ2-5, reads KAGVTQTPRYLIKTRGQQVTLSCSPISGHRSVSWYQQTPGQGLQFLFEYFSETQRNKGNFPGRFSGRQFSNSRSEMNVSTLELGDSALYLCASSRGGLQETQYFGPGTRLLVL.

This clonotype has a handful of counts. The chain employs TRBV6-1 and TRBJ2-4; 9 bases are shared with TRBD2. The ends lost 7 bases at V and 1 base at J; junction bases unmatched: 5. The CDR3 has 15 amino acids. Germline values: CDR1 MNHNS, CDR2 SASEGT. This CDR3 is CASMLTSGAKNIQYF. The CDR3 region has the DNA TGTGCCAGCATGCTGACTAGCGGCGCCAAAAACATTCAGTACTTC.

The chain uses TRBV20-1 and TRBJ1-4, with D tentatively TRBD1 (5 bases). The V gene lost 2 bases and the J gene lost 0 bases, with 19 bases spanning the gap. Germline CDR1 reads DFQATT; CDR2 reads SNEGSKA (reference sequence). There are 18 residues in the CDR3. In DNA form, the CDR3 reads TGCAGTGCTAGACAAATTAGGGGAGCCCTGGCAACTAATGAAAAACTGTTTTTT. This translates into CSARQIRGALATNEKLFF.

This clonotype came up a few times. V and J are TRBV27 and TRBJ2-3; 12 bases match TRBD2. V was pared by 0 bases and J by 5 bases, with 6 bases of the junction left unmatched. This CDR3 has 17 residues. Germline V gene lookup returns CDR1 MNHEY and CDR2 SMNVEV (reference sequence). The DNA of the CDR3 is TGTGCCAGCAGTTTATCAGGTGGACTAGCGGGACGAGATACGCAGTATTTT. Translating gives CASSLSGGLAGRDTQYF.

This clonotype was seen a handful of times. The V call is TRBV15, the J call TRBJ2-7, with a possible D match to TRBD2 (6 bases). V lost 1 base and J lost 7, with 8 bases in between. Germline-derived CDR1 and CDR2 are LNHNV and YYDKDF (reference sequence). CDR3 size: 12 residues. The CDR3, as DNA: TGTGCCACCAGCAGAGTGGCGGGGGAGCAGTACTTC. It yields the protein CATSRVAGEQYF. The entire variable domain, with the rest obtained from reference TRBV15 and TRBJ2-7, is as follows: DAMVIQNPRYQVTQFGKPVTLSCSQTLNHNVMYWYQQKSSQAPKLLFHYYDKDFNNEADTPDNFQSRRPNTSFCFLDIRSPGLGDTAMYLCATSRVAGEQYFGPGTRLTVT.

V gene TRBV6-2 or TRBV6-3 combines with J gene TRBJ2-7; 9 bases fit TRBD1. Losses at the gene ends were 2 bases for V and 9 bases for J; bases not matched to a gene: 5. The CDR3 loop spans 13 amino acids. Germline V gene lookup returns CDR1 MNHEY and CDR2 SVGEGT. The CDR3 nucleotides read TGTGCCAGCAGTTACCGGGGACAGGGTCCGCAGTACGTC. Translated: CASSYRGQGPQYV.

V usage is TRBV5-1 and J usage is TRBJ2-3; 12 bases align to TRBD2. In germline, CDR1 is SGHRS, CDR2 YFSETQ. This CDR3 has 18 residues. With V trimmed by 3 bases and J by 0 bases, 8 bases remained unmatched. CDR3 in amino acids: CASSSSSGGASSTDTQYF. DNA of the CDR3: TGCGCCAGCAGCTCTTCTAGCGGGGGGGCCTCGAGCACAGATACGCAGTATTTT.

This clonotype was recorded at least ten times. The gene calls are TRBV10-2 and TRBJ1-2; no firm D call. Germline CDR1 reads WSHSY; CDR2 reads SAAADI. This CDR3 has 12 residues. V was pared by 3 bases and J by 4 bases, with 6 bases between. CDR3 nucleotide sequence: TGCGCCAGCAGTGACGGGGTCTATGGCTACACCTTC. It is translated as CASSDGVYGYTF.

There are a few counts of this clonotype. The rearrangement links TRBV18 to TRBJ2-5; D unresolved. The germline V gene encodes CDR1 KGHSH and CDR2 LQKENI. The CDR3 is 13 amino acids. Trimming took 4 bases from V and 3 from J, leaving 9 bases between them. The CDR3, as DNA: TGTGCCAGCTCACGTAACAAGGAAGAGACCCAGTACTTC. It encodes CASSRNKEETQYF.

This clonotype was detected many times. This chain connects TRBV5-1 to TRBJ2-1; D is perhaps TRBD1 or TRBD2 (6 bases each). Germline V gene lookup returns CDR1 SGHRS and CDR2 YFSETQ. CDR3 size: 15 residues. V shed 6 bases and J shed 1 base, with 14 bases lying between them. CDR3 coding DNA: TGCGCCAGCACAAGAGGGGGGCGATCCTACAATGAGCAGTTCTTC. Translation: CASTRGGRSYNEQFF.

The rearrangement uses TRBV5-4 and TRBJ2-1; possible D gene TRBD1, 6 bases. The CDR3 is made up of 14 amino acids. Germline values: CDR1 SGHNT, CDR2 YYREEE (reference sequence). Trimming pared 0 bases from V and 6 bases from J, leaving 10 bases between. The CDR3 protein is CASSLGGRGNEQFF. CDR3 in DNA: TGTGCCAGCAGCTTGGGGGGGCGTGGCAATGAGCAGTTCTTC.

Ten or more counts support this clonotype. Sequence at one end of the junction differs from germline and may be a read error. V and J are TRBV5-1 and TRBJ1-2; TRBD1 is a possible D gene (5 bases). The CDR3 runs to 15 residues. Looked up from germline, CDR1 is SGHRS and CDR2 is YFSETQ. The DNA for the CDR3 is TGCGCCAGCTGCTTAGACTCGGGCGGGGCCTATGGCTGCACCTTC. Encoded protein: CASCLDSGGAYGCTF.

This clonotype appeared a few times. This chain uses TRBV29-1 with TRBJ1-2; D remains unclear. This CDR3 spans 11 amino acids. Trimming left V 3 bases short and J 10 bases short, with 12 bases between. Germline V gene sequence: CDR1 SQVTM, CDR2 ANQGSEA. In nucleotides, the CDR3 is TGCAGCGTTGATAAGATAGGGTACTACACCTTC. This encodes CSVDKIGYYTF.

A remark on this clonotype: The DNA is left out, because the CDR3 cannot be placed on it with certainty; the CDR3 is given as TCRdb lists it. This CDR3 reads CASSFGGGSKFF. This chain connects TRBV7-2 to TRBJ2-2; TRBD2 is the table's D call and was not checked against the DNA. The length of the CDR3 is 12 amino acids, counting both ends. CDR1 is SGHTA and CDR2 is FQGNSA in the germline V gene.

About this clonotype: At one boundary the junction diverges from the germline segment, which might be a read error. This chain joins TRBV5-1 and TRBJ1-5; D not certain. The CDR3 sequence is 14 residues long. Looked up from germline, CDR1 is SGHRS and CDR2 is YFSETQ. DNA of the CDR3: TGCGCCACCAGCACGGACGGGAAAAATCAGCCCCAGCATTTT. It is translated as CATSTDGKNQPQHF.

The chain has TRBV6-1 and TRBJ1-2; no reliable D call. This CDR3 has 12 amino acids. From germline, CDR1 is MNHNS and CDR2 SASEGT. V lost 4 bases, J lost 8 bases, and 11 bases lay in between. The CDR3 spells CASSVEVSGYTF. The CDR3 coding sequence is TGTGCCAGCAGTGTAGAGGTTTCCGGCTACACCTTC.

This clonotype appeared a few times. J is TRBJ2-3 and V is TRBV18; TRBD2 matches 12 bases. V shed 0 bases and J 2 bases; nucleotides not matched to a gene: 6. The germline CDR1 and CDR2 sequences are KGHSH and LQKENI. There are 18 residues in the CDR3. The CDR3 spells CASSPPRLAGENTDTQYF. CDR3 nucleotides: TGTGCCAGCTCACCACCGCGACTAGCGGGGGAAAACACAGATACGCAGTATTTT.